The present T cell receptor (beta chain) was sequenced within a study of T cells in Graves' hyperthyroidism and ophthalmopathy. Looking at the study overall: Before treatment of any kind, peripheral blood was taken at initial diagnosis.

Study-wide results and limits: The model made its ophthalmopathy prediction, and onset followed a median around 6.9 months later. Blood held most thyroid clonotypes expanded above 0.001 frequency.

Germline loops: CDR1 MDHEN, CDR2 SYDVKM. Trimming shortened V by 3 bases and J by 5 bases, and 17 bases separated the two germline ends. There are 16 residues in the CDR3. This clonotype has a count of ten or more. The antigen is not known. TCR beta CDR3 regions were amplified from RNA. A first-round RT-PCR of the TCR CDR3 used the HTBI primer set. TCRdb reanalysed the multiplex PCR reads using MiXCR and keeps one entry per CDR3 protein. The data show 300,000 to 450,000 distinct CDR3 sequences, roughly 18% seen once. Uncontrolled infection, other autoimmune disease, pregnancy and lactation each barred patients from inclusion.

Sample: blood. The chain is built from TRBV28 and TRBJ1-3; the D gene is possibly TRBD1 (5 bases). The receptor's source is a man aged 18-30 years with Graves' ophthalmopathy. The CDR3 protein is CASSLLEGSNRNTIYF. Written as DNA, the CDR3 is TGTGCCAGCAGTTTGTTGGAGGGGTCCAATCGAAACACCATATATTTT.